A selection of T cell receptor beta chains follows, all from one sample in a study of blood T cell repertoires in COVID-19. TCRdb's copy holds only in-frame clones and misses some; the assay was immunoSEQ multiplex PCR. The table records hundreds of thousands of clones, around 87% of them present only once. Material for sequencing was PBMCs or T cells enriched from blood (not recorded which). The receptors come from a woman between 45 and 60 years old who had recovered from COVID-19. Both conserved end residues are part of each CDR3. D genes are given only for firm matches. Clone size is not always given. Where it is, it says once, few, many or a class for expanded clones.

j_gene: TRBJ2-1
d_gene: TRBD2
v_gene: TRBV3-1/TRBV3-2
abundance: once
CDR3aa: CASSPMPGLAGVSSYNEQFF
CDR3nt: TGTGCCAGCAGCCCGATGCCGGGACTAGCGGGGGTTAGCTCCTACAATGAGCAGTTCTTC

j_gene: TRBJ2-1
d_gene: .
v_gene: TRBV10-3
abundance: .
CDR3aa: CASQPRADTYNEQFF
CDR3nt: TGTGCCTCTCAGCCAAGGGCGGACACCTACAATGAGCAGTTCTTC

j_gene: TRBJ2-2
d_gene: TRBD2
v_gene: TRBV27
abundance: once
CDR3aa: CASSLGGRATGELFF
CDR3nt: TGTGCCAGCAGTTTAGGCGGGAGGGCGACCGGGGAGCTGTTTTTT

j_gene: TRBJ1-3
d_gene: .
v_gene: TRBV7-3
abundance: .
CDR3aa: CASSPSGGNTIYF
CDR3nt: TGTGCCAGCAGCCCCTCGGGGGGAAACACCATATATTTT

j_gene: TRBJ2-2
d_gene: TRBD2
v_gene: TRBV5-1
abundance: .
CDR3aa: CASSSGLAGIELFF
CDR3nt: TGCGCCAGCAGCTCGGGACTAGCGGGAATTGAGCTGTTTTTT

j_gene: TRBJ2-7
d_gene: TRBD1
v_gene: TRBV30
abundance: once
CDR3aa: CAWTRDSPYEQYF
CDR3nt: TGTGCCTGGACCAGGGACAGCCCCTACGAGCAGTACTTC

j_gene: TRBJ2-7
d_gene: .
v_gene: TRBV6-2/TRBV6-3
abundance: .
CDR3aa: CASSQRDYYEQYF
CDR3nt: TGTGCCAGCAGTCAACGGGATTACTACGAGCAGTACTTC

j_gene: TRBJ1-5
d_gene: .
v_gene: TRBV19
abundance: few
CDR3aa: CASSISAGQPQHF
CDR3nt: TGTGCCAGTAGTATATCGGCAGGGCAGCCCCAGCATTTT

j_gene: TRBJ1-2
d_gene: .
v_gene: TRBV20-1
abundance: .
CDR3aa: CSAKGAYGYTF
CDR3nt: TGCAGTGCTAAGGGAGCCTATGGCTACACCTTC

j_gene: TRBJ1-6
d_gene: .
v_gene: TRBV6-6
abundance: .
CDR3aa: CASSRQDGSYNSPLHF
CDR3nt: TGTGCCAGCAGTCGACAGGATGGGTCCTATAATTCACCCCTCCACTTT

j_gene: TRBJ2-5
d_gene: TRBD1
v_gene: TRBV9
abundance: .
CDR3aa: CASSVGAGQAEETQYF
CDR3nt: TGTGCCAGCAGCGTAGGGGCGGGACAGGCTGAGGAGACCCAGTACTTC

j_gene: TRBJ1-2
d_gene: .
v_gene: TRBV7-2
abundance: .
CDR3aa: CASSLGLRRYGYTF
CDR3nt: TGTGCCAGCAGCTTAGGGTTGCGGCGTTATGGCTACACCTTC

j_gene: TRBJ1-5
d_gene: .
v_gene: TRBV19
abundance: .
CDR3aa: CASTTNQPQHF
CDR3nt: TGTGCCAGTACAACAAATCAGCCCCAGCATTTT

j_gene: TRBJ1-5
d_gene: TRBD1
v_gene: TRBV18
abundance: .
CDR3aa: CASSPQGASNQPQHF
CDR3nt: TGTGCCAGCTCACCTCAGGGGGCGAGCAATCAGCCCCAGCATTTT

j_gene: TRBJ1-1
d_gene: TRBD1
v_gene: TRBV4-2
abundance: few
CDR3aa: CASSRDRGWNTEAFF
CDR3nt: TGTGCCAGCAGCCGGGACAGGGGCTGGAACACTGAAGCTTTCTTT

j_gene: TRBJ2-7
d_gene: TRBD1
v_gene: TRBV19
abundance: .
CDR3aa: CASSISRQGVTYEQYF
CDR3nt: TGTGCCAGTAGTATATCCCGACAGGGCGTCACCTACGAGCAGTACTTC

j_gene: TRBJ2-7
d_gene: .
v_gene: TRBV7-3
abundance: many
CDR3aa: CASSLEAGYEQYF
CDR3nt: TGTGCCAGCAGCTTAGAGGCCGGCTACGAGCAGTACTTC

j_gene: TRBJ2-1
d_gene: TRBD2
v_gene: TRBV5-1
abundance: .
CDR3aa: CASSATSVSSYNEQFF
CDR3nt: TGCGCCAGCAGCGCAACTAGCGTGAGCTCCTACAATGAGCAGTTCTTC

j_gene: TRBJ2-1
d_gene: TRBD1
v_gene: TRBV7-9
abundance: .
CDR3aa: CASSLTGTGVVDEQFF
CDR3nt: TGTGCCAGCAGCCTTACCGGGACAGGGGTTGTGGATGAGCAGTTCTTC

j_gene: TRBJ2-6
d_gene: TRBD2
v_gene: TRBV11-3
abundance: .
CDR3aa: CASSPSSGRGGANVLTF
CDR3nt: TGTGCCAGCAGCCCGAGTAGCGGGAGAGGTGGGGCCAACGTCCTGACTTTC

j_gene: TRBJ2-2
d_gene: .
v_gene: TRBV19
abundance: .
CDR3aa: CASSLDKNTGELFF
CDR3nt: TGTGCCAGTAGTCTCGACAAGAACACCGGGGAGCTGTTTTTT

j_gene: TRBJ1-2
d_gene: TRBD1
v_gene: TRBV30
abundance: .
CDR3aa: CAWSVVPTGRNYGYTF
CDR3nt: TGTGCCTGGAGTGTAGTTCCGACAGGGCGAAACTATGGCTACACCTTC

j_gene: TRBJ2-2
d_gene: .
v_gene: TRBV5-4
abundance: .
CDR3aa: CASSLGSLQGDTGELFF
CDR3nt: TGTGCCAGCAGCTTGGGGAGCTTACAGGGTGACACCGGGGAGCTGTTTTTT

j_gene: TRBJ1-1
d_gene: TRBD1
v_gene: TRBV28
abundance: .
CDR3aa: CASNQGAVYTEAFF
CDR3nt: TGTGCCAGCAACCAGGGGGCAGTGTACACTGAAGCTTTCTTT

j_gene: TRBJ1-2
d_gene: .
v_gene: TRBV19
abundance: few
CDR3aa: CASRSYRQEDVYGYTF
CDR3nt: TGTGCCAGTAGATCCTACCGACAGGAGGACGTCTATGGCTACACCTTC

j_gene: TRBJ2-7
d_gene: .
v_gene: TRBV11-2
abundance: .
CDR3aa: CASGKPPGYEQYF
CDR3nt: TGTGCCAGCGGCAAACCTCCCGGGTACGAGCAGTACTTC

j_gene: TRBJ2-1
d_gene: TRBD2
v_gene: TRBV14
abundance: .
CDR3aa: CASSQWTSGDIRNEQFF
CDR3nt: TGTGCCAGCAGCCAATGGACTAGCGGGGACATCCGCAATGAGCAGTTCTTC

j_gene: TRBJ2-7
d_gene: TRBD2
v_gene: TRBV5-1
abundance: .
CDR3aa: CASSLAGGISYEQYF
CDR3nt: TGCGCCAGCAGCTTGGCCGGGGGGATCTCCTACGAGCAGTACTTC

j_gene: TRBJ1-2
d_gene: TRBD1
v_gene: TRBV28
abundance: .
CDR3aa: CASSLRLHGQGDGYTF
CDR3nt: TGTGCCAGCAGTTTAAGGCTTCATGGGCAGGGGGATGGCTACACCTTC

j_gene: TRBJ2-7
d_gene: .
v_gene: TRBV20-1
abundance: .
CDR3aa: CSASSAGRSSYEQYF
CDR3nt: TGCAGTGCTAGTAGTGCCGGGAGAAGCTCCTACGAGCAGTACTTC

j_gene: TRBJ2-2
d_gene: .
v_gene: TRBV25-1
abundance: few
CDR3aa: CATGNTGELFF
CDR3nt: TGTGCCACAGGGAACACCGGGGAGCTGTTTTTT

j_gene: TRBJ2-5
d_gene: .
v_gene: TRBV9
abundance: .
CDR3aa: CASSVNSRPAETQYF
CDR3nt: TGTGCCAGCAGCGTGAACAGCCGTCCAGCCGAGACCCAGTACTTC

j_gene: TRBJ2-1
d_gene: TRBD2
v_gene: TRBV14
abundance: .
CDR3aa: CASSQDLWASGRGGEQFF
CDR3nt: TGTGCCAGCAGCCAAGATCTTTGGGCTAGCGGGAGGGGAGGTGAGCAGTTCTTC